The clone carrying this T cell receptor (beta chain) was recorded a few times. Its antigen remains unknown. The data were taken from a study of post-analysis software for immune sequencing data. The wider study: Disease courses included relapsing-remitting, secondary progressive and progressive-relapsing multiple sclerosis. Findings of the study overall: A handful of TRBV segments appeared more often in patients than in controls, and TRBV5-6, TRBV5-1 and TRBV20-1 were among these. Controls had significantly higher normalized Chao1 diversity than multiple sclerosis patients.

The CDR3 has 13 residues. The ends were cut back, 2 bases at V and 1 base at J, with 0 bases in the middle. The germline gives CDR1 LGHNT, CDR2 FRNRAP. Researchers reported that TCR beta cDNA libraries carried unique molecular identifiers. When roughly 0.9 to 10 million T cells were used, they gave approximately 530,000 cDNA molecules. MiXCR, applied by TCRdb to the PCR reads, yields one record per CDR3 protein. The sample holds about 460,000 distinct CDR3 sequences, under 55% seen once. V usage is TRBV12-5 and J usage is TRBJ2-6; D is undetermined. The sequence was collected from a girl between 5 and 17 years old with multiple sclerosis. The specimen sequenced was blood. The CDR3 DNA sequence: TGTGCTAGTGGTTTGTCTGGGGCCAACGTCCTGACTTTC. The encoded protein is CASGLSGANVLTF.